A single sample is the source of the 24 T cell receptor beta chains below, sequenced in a study of blood T cell repertoires in COVID-19. Here immunoSEQ multiplex PCR was the method, and the copy in TCRdb shows in-frame clones only, minus some. The sample has approximately 250,000 clones; around 84% are singletons. The sample was PBMCs or T cells enriched from blood (not recorded which). These receptors were obtained from a young man with acute COVID-19.

This chain joins TRBV12-3 or TRBV12-4 and TRBJ1-1; 7 positions agree with TRBD1. Losses at the gene ends were 8 bases for V and 11 bases for J; bases not matched to a gene: 14. The CDR3 runs to 13 residues. The CDR3: CASGMGQLVEAFF. The CDR3 DNA reads TGTGCCAGCGGCATGGGACAGCTCGTGGAGGCTTTCTTT.

This chain joins TRBV27 and TRBJ2-2; D uncertain. The CDR3 is made up of 16 amino acids. The V gene's germline CDR1 is MNHEY and CDR2 SMNVEV (reference sequence). The germline V and J ends were trimmed by 6 bases and 0 bases, with 14 bases remaining between them. The CDR3, as DNA: TGTGCCAGCAGCGTACAGCTCCCTGCGAACACCGGGGAGCTGTTTTTT. This codes for CASSVQLPANTGELFF.

The J gene is TRBJ2-5, the V gene TRBV28, with 9 bases lining up with TRBD2. Looked up from germline, CDR1 is MDHEN and CDR2 is SYDVKM. The V gene end was trimmed by 7 bases and the J gene end by 11 bases; junction bases not matched to a gene: 14. This CDR3 has 14 amino acids. CDR3 residues: CASKPGIAGATQYF. The CDR3 DNA is TGTGCCAGCAAGCCCGGGATAGCGGGGGCGACGCAGTACTTC.

The chain links TRBV6-5 to TRBJ1-2; 8 positions match TRBD1. V shed 5 bases, J shed 3 bases, and the junction held 5 bases outside the gene matches. The CDR3 runs 14 residues. Germline CDR1 MNHEY, CDR2 SVGAGI. This chain's CDR3 is CASSIGTGYYGYTF. CDR3 coding DNA: TGTGCCAGCAGTATCGGGACAGGTTACTATGGCTACACCTTC.

The rearrangement joins TRBV13 to TRBJ1-1, with 9 nucleotides matching TRBD1. V shed 3 bases and J 2 bases; nucleotides not matched to a gene: 4. CDR3 size: 15 residues. Germline V gives CDR1 PRHDT, CDR2 FYEKMQ (reference sequence). The CDR3 region has the DNA TGTGCCAGCAGCTTTAACAGGGGGCACAACACTGAAGCTTTCTTT. This gives the protein CASSFNRGHNTEAFF.

The chain couples TRBV5-1 to TRBJ1-6; 8 nucleotides line up with TRBD1. J was trimmed by 9 bases and V by 4 bases; bases with no gene match: 9. This CDR3 has 15 amino acids. Germline loops: CDR1 SGHRS, CDR2 YFSETQ. CDR3 region: CASSQFGQGTSPLHF. CDR3 DNA sequence: TGCGCCAGCAGCCAATTTGGACAGGGCACTTCACCCCTCCACTTT.

The chain has TRBV19 and TRBJ1-3, with D perhaps TRBD1 (5 bases). Trimming took 6 bases from V and 4 from J, leaving 10 bases between them. Germline V lookup: CDR1 LNHDA, CDR2 SQIVND (reference sequence). The CDR3 covers 13 residues. The DNA of the CDR3 is TGTGCCAGTAGGACAGCTTCAGGAAACACCATATATTTT. The encoded protein is CASRTASGNTIYF.

The chain uses TRBV5-1 and TRBJ2-5; 8 nucleotides align to TRBD2. The germline CDR1 and CDR2 sequences are SGHRS and YFSETQ. V was pared by 5 bases and J by 2 bases, with 11 bases of the junction left unmatched. The CDR3 spans 16 residues. CDR3 amino acids: CASSWYGGGSQETQYF. Written as DNA, the CDR3 is TGCGCCAGCAGTTGGTACGGCGGGGGGTCACAAGAGACCCAGTACTTC.

The rearrangement joins TRBV7-2 to TRBJ2-1; D is possibly TRBD2 (6 bases). Trimming removed 5 bases from V and 4 bases from J, with 18 bases in between. The CDR3 totals 16 residues. Per germline, CDR1 SGHTA and CDR2 FQGNSA. CDR3 in DNA: TGTGCCAGCAGCCGCTCCTCGGTAGCGGTATACAATGAGCAGTTCTTC. Its protein product is CASSRSSVAVYNEQFF.

The chain is built from TRBV5-1 and TRBJ1-2; 10 bases agree with TRBD1. The CDR3 runs 15 residues. V lost 3 bases, J lost 2 bases, and 4 bases stayed unmatched. CDR1 and CDR2 (germline): SGHRS, YFSETQ. The CDR3 loop reads CASSSGQGVNYGYTF. CDR3 nucleotides: TGCGCCAGCAGCTCCGGACAGGGGGTAAACTATGGCTACACCTTC.

As concerns this clone: The junction departs from the called germline gene at one end, perhaps through a read error. The genes are TRBV5-1 and TRBJ2-1; 14 nucleotides align to TRBD2. Germline lookup yields CDR1 SGHRS and CDR2 YFSETQ. The CDR3 is 19 amino acids. The CDR3 sequence is CASSFVRLAGGPRYNEQFF. The CDR3 DNA reads TGTGCCAGCAGCTTTGTTCGACTAGCGGGAGGGCCAAGGTACAATGAGCAGTTCTTC.

The rearrangement links TRBV5-6 to TRBJ1-1; D is unclear. This CDR3 has 13 amino acids. The V gene's germline CDR1 is SGHDT and CDR2 YYEEEE. Deletions cut 0 bases from V and 7 bases from J, with 10 bases between. The CDR3 here is CASSLAPQNEAFF. CDR3 sequence (DNA): TGTGCCAGCAGCTTGGCCCCTCAGAATGAAGCTTTCTTT.

The rearrangement links TRBV28 to TRBJ2-5; unclear D gene. The V end lost 5 bases, the J end lost 7 bases, and 11 bases lay between the germline ends. The CDR3 length is 12 residues. Germline V gives CDR1 MDHEN, CDR2 SYDVKM. This CDR3 reads CASSLLLRTQYF. CDR3 DNA sequence: TGTGCCAGCAGTCTTCTCCTGCGGACCCAGTACTTC. The whole variable domain, filled in from reference TRBV28 and TRBJ2-5, reads DVKVTQSSRYLVKRTGEKVFLECVQDMDHENMFWYRQDPGLGLRLIYFSYDVKMKEKGDIPEGYSVSREKKERFSLILESASTNQTSMYLCASSLLLRTQYFGPGTRLLVL.

The V call is TRBV30, the J call TRBJ2-3, with D tentatively TRBD2 (5 bases). Trimming removed 6 bases from V and 3 bases from J, with 10 bases in between. Per germline, CDR1 GTSNPN and CDR2 SVGIG (reference sequence). The CDR3 spans 12 residues. This CDR3 reads CACRRATDTQYF. The CDR3 DNA reads TGTGCCTGTCGGCGGGCAACAGATACGCAGTATTTT.

V and J are TRBV2 and TRBJ2-1, with TRBD2 matching over 8 bases. CDR1 and CDR2 from the germline V gene are SNHLY and FYNNEI. V dropped 3 bases and J dropped 7; count of bases not matched to a gene: 8. CDR3 length: 15 residues. Here the CDR3 DNA reads TGTGCCAGCAGTGACCAGCGGGGGAAATTGAATGAGCAGTTCTTC. Residues: CASSDQRGKLNEQFF.

The gene calls are TRBV6-1 and TRBJ2-7; 9 nucleotides agree with TRBD1. Germline V gene lookup returns CDR1 MNHNS and CDR2 SASEGT. Unmatched junction bases numbered 4, after V lost 2 bases and J lost 2 bases. CDR3 size: 15 residues. CDR3 sequence: CASSEKWTGAYEQYV. The CDR3 DNA is TGTGCCAGCAGTGAAAAGTGGACAGGGGCCTACGAGCAGTACGTC.

V is TRBV3-1 (or the pseudogene TRBV3-2) and J is TRBJ1-1, with D perhaps TRBD1 (6 bases). The CDR3 loop spans 15 amino acids. Trimming removed 4 bases from V and 1 base from J, with 13 bases in between. Germline V CDR1 and CDR2: LGHDT, YNNKEL (reference sequence). The CDR3 sequence: CASSRHRTANTEAFF. The CDR3 nucleotides are TGTGCCAGCAGCCGCCATAGGACAGCGAACACTGAAGCTTTCTTT.

The chain combines TRBV7-8 with TRBJ1-4; the D is unclear. Per the germline V gene, CDR1 is SGHVS and CDR2 is FQNEAQ. Trimming shortened V by 3 bases and J by 3 bases, and 14 bases separated the two germline ends. CDR3 size: 16 residues. Here the CDR3 DNA reads TGTGCCAGCAGCTTCCGCCTAGCAGGTCCTAATGAAAAACTGTTTTTT. Its protein product is CASSFRLAGPNEKLFF.

The CDR3 here is CASSQDKRGGLERNEQFF. CDR3 in DNA: TGCGCCAGCAGCCAAGACAAGCGGGGGGGCCTTGAACGGAATGAGCAGTTCTTC. The genes are TRBV4-1 and TRBJ2-1; 10 bases fit TRBD2. Unmatched junction bases numbered 12, after V lost 0 bases and J lost 7 bases. Germline V gene data show CDR1 as MGHRA and CDR2 as YSYEKL. The CDR3 is made up of 18 amino acids.

The chain has TRBV14 and TRBJ1-1, with 7 bases aligning to TRBD1. CDR1 and CDR2 (germline): SGHDN, FVKESK. The CDR3 extends over 14 amino acids. After removal of 5 bases from V and 7 bases from J, the junction contained 10 bases not matched to a gene. CDR3: CASSKGQAKYEAFF. The DNA for the CDR3 is TGTGCCAGCAGCAAAGGACAGGCGAAGTATGAAGCTTTCTTT.

This clone was observed a few times. This chain connects TRBV2 to TRBJ1-2; possibly TRBD1 for D (5 bases). Looked up from germline, CDR1 is SNHLY and CDR2 is FYNNEI. The CDR3 covers 14 residues. V was shortened by 0 bases and J by 8 bases, with 13 bases between the two germline ends. CDR3 sequence reads: CASSEALGGEGYTF. Written as DNA, the CDR3 is TGTGCCAGCAGTGAAGCGCTCGGGGGGGAGGGCTACACCTTC.

The chain combines TRBV7-8 with TRBJ1-2, with 7 bases that match TRBD1. Germline lookup yields CDR1 SGHVS and CDR2 FQNEAQ. CDR3 length: 14 amino acids. With V trimmed by 5 bases and J by 2 bases, 5 bases remained unmatched. This CDR3 is CASSRTGANYGYTF. The CDR3 DNA reads as TGTGCCAGCAGCCGGACAGGCGCCAACTATGGCTACACCTTC.

This clone was counted ten times or more. The sample contains more than one DNA sequence encoding this CDR3. The V call is TRBV24-1, the J call TRBJ2-5, with D maybe TRBD2 (6 bases). V lost 4 bases and J 2 bases, leaving 10 bases between the germline ends. CDR3 size: 14 residues. Per germline, CDR1 KGHDR and CDR2 SFDVKD. CDR3 residues: CATSDPGLQETQYF. The DNA of the CDR3 is TGTGCCACCAGTGACCCGGGACTGCAAGAGACCCAGTACTTC.

This chain connects TRBV19 to TRBJ1-5; TRBD1 matches at 8 bases. Germline CDR1 and CDR2: LNHDA and SQIVND (reference sequence). CDR3 length: 15 amino acids. J lost 7 bases, V lost 5 bases, and 10 bases had no gene match. The CDR3 sequence: CASSAGQGGVQPQHF. The CDR3 DNA follows: TGTGCCAGTAGTGCAGGACAGGGTGGGGTGCAGCCCCAGCATTTT.